Listed here are 27 T cell receptor beta chains from one sample, sequenced in a study of OX40 agonist ivuxolimab in advanced cancers. Assay: immunoSEQ multiplex PCR; the TCRdb copy retains only in-frame clones and omits some. The table has about 11,000 clones, just over 75% seen once. The sequencing here drew on CD4+ or CD8+ T cells sorted from blood, taken in a trial of the OX40 agonist ivuxolimab. All receptors derive from an adult with an advanced solid tumor such as melanoma, head and neck, liver or kidney cancer.

This chain connects TRBV4-1 to TRBJ2-5; 12 bases fit TRBD2. The end of the DNA is better explained by TRBJ2-7, so the J call may be wrong. In germline, CDR1 is MGHRA, CDR2 YSYEKL. CDR3 length: 15 residues. This CDR3 reads CASSSGLAGIYEQYF. The CDR3 nucleotides read TGCGCCAGCAGCTCCGGACTAGCGGGAATCTACGAGCAGTACTTC.

The chain is built from TRBV29-1 and TRBJ2-1; TRBD1 might be the D (5 bases). This CDR3 has 14 residues. Germline V gives CDR1 SQVTM, CDR2 ANQGSEA. The ends were cut back, 4 bases at V and 5 bases at J, with 15 bases in the middle. Here the CDR3 DNA reads TGCAGCGTTGGATGGGCAGGGCTGGACAATGAGCAGTTCTTC. Amino acids: CSVGWAGLDNEQFF.

V is TRBV4-1 and J is TRBJ2-7; 7 nucleotides align to TRBD2. The length of the CDR3 is 15 residues. Germline CDR1 and CDR2: MGHRA and YSYEKL. The V segment lost 0 bases and the J segment 2 bases; nucleotides outside the gene matches: 4. The CDR3 reads CASSQEELATYEQYF. The CDR3 region has the DNA TGCGCCAGCAGCCAAGAAGAACTAGCGACCTACGAGCAGTACTTC.

This chain joins TRBV7-3 and TRBJ2-1, with 13 bases aligning to TRBD2. The junction had 0 bases not matched to a gene; V was cut back by 2 bases and J by 8 bases. Looked up from germline, CDR1 is SGHTA and CDR2 is FQGTGA. This CDR3 contains 14 residues. This CDR3 reads CASSLGTSGDEQFF. CDR3 coding DNA: TGTGCCAGCAGCTTAGGGACTAGCGGGGATGAGCAGTTCTTC.

The chain uses TRBV5-1 and TRBJ1-1; D not certain. Trimming pared 0 bases from V and 0 bases from J, leaving 9 bases between. Germline-derived CDR1 and CDR2 are SGHRS and YFSETQ. The CDR3 runs to 15 residues. The CDR3 nucleotides are TGCGCCAGCAGCTTGGTGGGCACTATGAACACTGAAGCTTTCTTT. Translated, it gives CASSLVGTMNTEAFF.

In this sample, this clone turned up a few times. The chain combines TRBV14 with TRBJ2-7, with 8 positions matching TRBD2. V gave up 6 bases and J gave up 5 bases; unmatched junction bases: 12. CDR3 length equals 15 residues. Germline lookup yields CDR1 SGHDN and CDR2 FVKESK. The CDR3 DNA is TGTGCCAGCAGGGGCGGGGGGACTAGGTGGAACGAGCAGTACTTC. Translated, it gives CASRGGGTRWNEQYF.

The V gene is TRBV5-1, the J gene TRBJ1-2, with TRBD1 matching 9 bases. Germline CDR1 SGHRS, CDR2 YFSETQ. This CDR3 has 16 residues. Trimming at V came to 6 bases and at J to 8 bases, leaving 17 bases not matched to a gene. The CDR3 nucleotides read TGCGCCAGCATCCCCGCCCCCGGGACAGGGCTAAAGGGCTACACCTTC. The encoded protein is CASIPAPGTGLKGYTF.

This clone was counted a single time. V usage is TRBV7-6 and J usage is TRBJ2-5; 8 bases map to TRBD2. CDR1 is SGHVS, CDR2 FNYEAQ, per germline. V shed 3 bases, J shed 3 bases, and the junction held 3 bases outside the gene matches. CDR3 length: 14 residues. CDR3 sequence reads: CASSFDGGEETQYF. CDR3 DNA sequence: TGTGCCAGCAGCTTTGACGGGGGGGAAGAGACCCAGTACTTC.

The rearrangement uses TRBV29-1 and TRBJ2-5; tentatively, D is TRBD2 (6 bases). Germline lookup yields CDR1 SQVTM and CDR2 ANQGSEA. CDR3 size: 14 residues. The V and J ends lost 1 base and 5 bases respectively, with 14 bases between them. The CDR3 DNA follows: TGCAGCGTTGAAGGCCTAGTTAGCGGTGAGACCCAGTACTTC. This sequence encodes CSVEGLVSGETQYF.

The J gene is TRBJ2-5, the V gene TRBV6-1; D is possibly TRBD1 (5 bases). Trimming stripped 2 bases from V and 5 bases from J, with 15 bases between. Germline assignment: CDR1 MNHNS and CDR2 SASEGT. This CDR3 comprises 15 residues. The CDR3 DNA is TGTGCCAGCAGTGAAACTGTCGGGTCAGGGGAGACCCAGTACTTC. This sequence encodes CASSETVGSGETQYF.

This clone has a handful of counts. V usage is TRBV9 and J usage is TRBJ2-1; D remains unclear. Germline values: CDR1 SGDLS, CDR2 YYNGEE. This CDR3 is built from 15 residues. Between the trimmed V and J ends, which lost 3 bases and 0 bases, there was a span of 10 bases. In DNA form, the CDR3 reads TGTGCCAGCAGCGCCGGGCTCCTCTCCTACAATGAGCAGTTCTTC. Its translation: CASSAGLLSYNEQFF.

The CDR3 spells CASSLEPGLRETQYF. DNA for the CDR3: TGTGCCAGCAGCTTGGAGCCAGGGTTGAGGGAGACCCAGTACTTC. The rearrangement links TRBV11-1 to TRBJ2-5; D might be TRBD1 (5 bases). The ends were cut back, 3 bases at V and 5 bases at J, with 16 bases in the middle. The CDR3 runs to 15 residues. Per germline, CDR1 SGHAT and CDR2 FQDESV (reference sequence).

In this sample, this clone is medium-sized. The chain uses TRBV2 and TRBJ2-1; 7 bases fit TRBD1. Germline V gives CDR1 SNHLY, CDR2 FYNNEI. The CDR3 runs 14 residues. V lost 5 bases and J lost 1; bases outside the gene matches: 2. CDR3 bases: TGTGCCAGCAGTACAGGGGTTTCCTACAATGAGCAGTTCTTC. Translated: CASSTGVSYNEQFF.

The chain joins TRBV6-4 to TRBJ2-3; no clear D gene. This CDR3 is built from 13 residues. The ends were cut back, 5 bases at V and 2 bases at J, with 8 bases in the middle. Germline-derived CDR1 and CDR2 are MRHNA and SNTAGT. As DNA, the CDR3 is TGTGCCAGCAGTCCCCGGATCACAGATACGCAGTATTTT. Its protein product is CASSPRITDTQYF.

V usage is TRBV7-2 and J usage is TRBJ2-1, with 7 bases aligning to TRBD2. Germline lookup yields CDR1 SGHTA and CDR2 FQGNSA. Trimming at V came to 5 bases and at J to 8 bases, leaving 18 bases not matched to a gene. The length of the CDR3 is 17 residues. In nucleotides, the CDR3 is TGTGCCAGCAGCAGAACGGCGGGGGACCAAGGCTATTATGAGCAGTTCTTC. Translating gives CASSRTAGDQGYYEQFF.

The genes are TRBV7-2 and TRBJ2-3; 8 positions match TRBD2. Germline-derived CDR1 and CDR2 are SGHTA and FQGNSA. The CDR3 covers 16 residues. Trimming cost V 4 bases and J 2 bases; bases outside gene matches: 8. CDR3 nucleotide sequence: TGTGCCAGCAGCTCTGGGACTAGTCTTTACACAGATACGCAGTATTTT. Protein sequence: CASSSGTSLYTDTQYF.

This chain uses TRBV4-1 with TRBJ1-4; D unresolved. Trimming pared 3 bases from V and 0 bases from J, leaving 11 bases between. The CDR3 is made up of 16 amino acids. Germline values: CDR1 MGHRA, CDR2 YSYEKL. CDR3 amino acids: CASSQLYPATNEKLFF. DNA for the CDR3: TGCGCCAGCAGCCAGTTATACCCAGCAACTAATGAAAAACTGTTTTTT.

The chain is built from TRBV27 and TRBJ1-2, with a weak D call TRBD1 (5 bases). The V end was cut by 5 bases, the J end by 4 bases, with 14 bases between. Germline assignment: CDR1 MNHEY and CDR2 SMNVEV (reference sequence). The CDR3 length is 14 residues. In DNA form, the CDR3 reads TGTGCCAGCAGTCTCTCGGGACCGGGCTATGGCTACACCTTC. Protein sequence: CASSLSGPGYGYTF.

The rearrangement uses TRBV30 and TRBJ1-1; 10 nucleotides agree with TRBD1. The CDR3 totals 14 residues. Germline V lookup: CDR1 GTSNPN, CDR2 SVGIG (reference sequence). After removal of 1 base from V and 11 bases from J, the junction contained 10 bases not matched to a gene. CDR3 bases: TGTGCCTGGAGTGGAACCGGGACAGGGGTTAGTGCTTTCTTT. Protein sequence: CAWSGTGTGVSAFF.

This clone occurred a few times. The chain links TRBV7-3 to TRBJ1-1, with D perhaps TRBD1 (6 bases). Trimming took 3 bases from V and 2 from J, leaving 7 bases between them. This CDR3 has 13 residues. Germline CDR1 SGHTA, CDR2 FQGTGA. The CDR3 here is CASSLDSNTEAFF. The CDR3 coding sequence is TGTGCCAGCAGCTTGGACAGTAACACTGAAGCTTTCTTT.

CDR3 coding DNA: TGCGCCAGCAGTAAATCCGGGACAGAAGTCTCTGGGGCCAACGTCCTGACTTTC. It is translated as CASSKSGTEVSGANVLTF. The rearrangement links TRBV5-1 to TRBJ2-6, with 7 nucleotides matching TRBD1. The CDR3 spans 18 residues. J was trimmed by 0 bases and V by 5 bases; bases with no gene match: 11. The germline V gene has CDR1 SGHRS and CDR2 YFSETQ.

This clone is medium-sized in the sample. The chain joins TRBV19 to TRBJ2-2; D is possibly TRBD2 (6 bases). The length of the CDR3 is 15 residues. The germline V and J ends were trimmed by 6 bases and 0 bases, with 11 bases remaining between them. Germline V gene data show CDR1 as LNHDA and CDR2 as SQIVND (reference sequence). The CDR3 sequence is CASSLSGSNTGELFF. The DNA of the CDR3 is TGTGCCAGTAGCCTTAGCGGCTCGAACACCGGGGAGCTGTTTTTT.

This rearrangement joins TRBV4-1 to TRBJ2-3; weak D call: TRBD2 (7 bases). Germline V gives CDR1 MGHRA, CDR2 YSYEKL. The V end lost 1 base, the J end lost 7 bases, and 18 bases lay between the germline ends. CDR3 length: 16 amino acids. CDR3 nucleotide sequence: TGCGCCAGCAGCCAAGGGGACCGGGGGGCTAGGAATACGCAGTATTTT. Amino acids: CASSQGDRGARNTQYF.

This clone has more than one count but fewer than ten. The CDR3 protein is CASSPPTGSSYEQYF. CDR3 sequence (DNA): TGTGCCAGCAGCCCCCCGACAGGGAGCTCCTACGAGCAGTACTTC. The gene calls are TRBV7-9 and TRBJ2-7; 7 nucleotides match TRBD1. CDR1 and CDR2 from the germline V gene are SEHNR and FQNEAQ (reference sequence). This CDR3 region has 15 residues. V shed 5 bases and J 0 bases; nucleotides not matched to a gene: 7.

The rearrangement uses TRBV4-1 and TRBJ2-7; no firm D call. Germline CDR1 MGHRA, CDR2 YSYEKL. V was clipped by 1 base and J by 5 bases, with 15 bases between them. The CDR3 runs 15 residues. As DNA, the CDR3 is TGCGCCAGCAGCCAAGGATGGGCCCAGGTACACGAGCAGTACTTC. Translating gives CASSQGWAQVHEQYF.

V is TRBV7-9 and J is TRBJ1-5, with D possibly TRBD1 on 5 matching bases. V lost 5 bases to trimming and J lost 5 bases, with 16 bases between them. Germline loops: CDR1 SEHNR, CDR2 FQNEAQ (reference sequence). This CDR3 has 15 residues. CDR3 nucleotides: TGTGCCAGCAGCCCTTGGGGGGGGTCGGATCAGCCCCAGCATTTT. As protein: CASSPWGGSDQPQHF.

This rearrangement joins TRBV27 to TRBJ2-3, with 11 bases identical to TRBD1. V shed 3 bases and J 6 bases; nucleotides not matched to a gene: 11. Germline CDR1 reads MNHEY; CDR2 reads SMNVEV (reference sequence). The CDR3 has 17 amino acids. This chain's CDR3 is CASSFSADRGHTDTQYF. CDR3 in DNA: TGTGCCAGCAGTTTCTCAGCGGACAGGGGGCATACGGATACGCAGTATTTT.